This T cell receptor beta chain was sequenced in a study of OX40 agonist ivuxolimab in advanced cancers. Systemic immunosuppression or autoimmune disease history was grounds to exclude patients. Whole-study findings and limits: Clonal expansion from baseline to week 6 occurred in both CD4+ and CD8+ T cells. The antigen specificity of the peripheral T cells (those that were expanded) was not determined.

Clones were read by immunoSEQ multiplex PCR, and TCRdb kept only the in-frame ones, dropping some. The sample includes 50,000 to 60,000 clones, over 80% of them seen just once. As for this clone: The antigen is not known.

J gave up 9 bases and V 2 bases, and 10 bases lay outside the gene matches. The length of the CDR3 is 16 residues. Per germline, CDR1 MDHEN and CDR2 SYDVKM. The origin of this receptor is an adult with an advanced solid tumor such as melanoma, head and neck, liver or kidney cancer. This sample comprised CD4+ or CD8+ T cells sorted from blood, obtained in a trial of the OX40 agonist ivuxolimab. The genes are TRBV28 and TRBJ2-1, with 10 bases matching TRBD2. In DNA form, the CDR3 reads TGTGCCAGCAGTTTACCCTGGACTAGCGGTACCGGTGAGCAGTTCTTC. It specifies CASSLPWTSGTGEQFF.